This TCR beta chain was retrieved from a study of blood T cell repertoires in COVID-19. TCRdb keeps only in-frame clones here, not all; method: immunoSEQ multiplex PCR. The sample shows almost 300,000 clones, about 87% of them seen only once. This CDR3 has 14 residues. Trimming shortened V by 1 base and J by 3 bases, and 8 bases separated the two germline ends. Germline V gene data show CDR1 as SGDLS and CDR2 as YYNGEE. This TCR was sampled from a man between 65 and 85 years old with acute or convalescent COVID-19. The specimen sequenced was peripheral blood. The chain uses TRBV9 and TRBJ1-5, with D uncertain. CDR3 bases: TGTGCCAGCAGCGTAAACAGCAACAATCAGCCCCAGCATTTT. It specifies CASSVNSNNQPQHF. The whole variable domain, remainder taken from reference TRBV9 and TRBJ1-5, is DSGVTQTPKHLITATGQRVTLRCSPRSGDLSVYWYQQSLDQGLQFLIQYYNGEERAKGNILERFSAQQFPDLHSELNLSSLELGDSALYFCASSVNSNNQPQHFGDGTRLSIL.